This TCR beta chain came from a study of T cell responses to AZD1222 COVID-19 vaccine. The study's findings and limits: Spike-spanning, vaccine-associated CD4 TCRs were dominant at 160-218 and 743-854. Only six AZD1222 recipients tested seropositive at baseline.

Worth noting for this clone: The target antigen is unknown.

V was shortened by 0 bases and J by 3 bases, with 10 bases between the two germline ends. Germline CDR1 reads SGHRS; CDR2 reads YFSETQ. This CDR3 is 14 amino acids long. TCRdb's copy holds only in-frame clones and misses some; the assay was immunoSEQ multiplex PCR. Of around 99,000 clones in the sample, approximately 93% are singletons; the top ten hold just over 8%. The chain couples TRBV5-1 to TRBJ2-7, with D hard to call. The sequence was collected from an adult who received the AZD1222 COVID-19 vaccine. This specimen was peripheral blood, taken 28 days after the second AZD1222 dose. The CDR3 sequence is CASSLGGTLYEQYF. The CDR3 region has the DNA TGCGCCAGCAGCTTGGGGGGAACTCTCTACGAGCAGTACTTC.